This T cell receptor beta chain came from a study of glioma-infiltrating T cells after dendritic cell vaccination. About the research overall: The vaccine used monocyte-derived dendritic cells pulsed overnight with autologous tumor lysate.

The CDR3 sequence is 15 residues long. V shed 7 bases and J 4 bases; nucleotides not matched to a gene: 9. The germline V gene has CDR1 LNHDA and CDR2 SQIVND (reference sequence). The PCR used 60 V beta and 13 J beta primers. Clones were read by immunoSEQ multiplex PCR, and TCRdb kept only the in-frame ones, dropping some. The table records fewer than 75,000 clones, approximately 81% of them present only once. This TCR was recovered from a human donor with glioblastoma. The chain joins TRBV19 to TRBJ2-1; the match to TRBD1 covers 8 bases. Specimen: blood, collected before dendritic cell vaccination. The CDR3 nucleotides read TGTGCCAGTATTAGAACAGGGGGACTTTACAATGAGCAGTTCTTC. Its translation: CASIRTGGLYNEQFF. The variable domain in full, completed from reference TRBV19 and TRBJ2-1, reads DGGITQSPKYLFRKEGQNVTLSCEQNLNHDAMYWYRQDPGQGLRLIYYSQIVNDFQKGDIAEGYSVSREKKESFPLTVTSAQKNPTAFYLCASIRTGGLYNEQFFGPGTRLTVL.